This is a list of T cell receptor beta chains from one sample in a study of glioma-infiltrating T cells after dendritic cell vaccination. Measured with immunoSEQ multiplex PCR; TCRdb has only the in-frame clones, and not every one. The top ten hold more than 2.5% of the sample, which has roughly 100,000 clones, roughly 90% seen once. The source was blood, collected after dendritic cell vaccination. The receptor set was obtained from a human donor with glioblastoma. Each CDR3 is given with its conserved first and last residue. The D gene is left open where the match is weak. Clone size is shown for a subset of rows, as once, few, many or a class of expanded clone.

size	J	V	D	DNA	CDR3
.	TRBJ1-4	TRBV7-2	.	TGTGCCAGCAGCTTAGGGGGCGGTGAAAAACTGTTTTTT	CASSLGGGEKLFF
few	TRBJ2-2	TRBV11-2	.	TGTGCCAGCAGCCGGCGGGGGAACACCGGGGAGCTGTTTTTT	CASSRRGNTGELFF
.	TRBJ2-7	TRBV5-4	TRBD1	TGTGCCAGCAGCTTGGGCGGAACAGGGGGCTACGAGCAGTACTTC	CASSLGGTGGYEQYF
.	TRBJ2-5	TRBV6-5	.	TGTGCCAGCAGTTACGGGAGGATGAGAGAGACCCAGTACTTC	CASSYGRMRETQYF
.	TRBJ1-4	TRBV7-9	.	TGTGCCAGCAGCTTAGTGGTACGGTCAACTAATGAAAAACTGTTTTTT	CASSLVVRSTNEKLFF
.	TRBJ1-1	TRBV5-5	TRBD1	TGTGCCAGCAGCTCGGTCCCGGGACAGCGGAACACTGAAGCTTTCTTT	CASSSVPGQRNTEAFF
.	TRBJ2-3	TRBV5-6	TRBD2	TGTGCCAGCAGCCGACTGGGACTAGCGGGGACAGATACGCAGTATTTT	CASSRLGLAGTDTQYF
.	TRBJ2-5	TRBV5-5	.	TGTGCCAGCAGCAGGCAACAGGACAGACAAGAGACCCAGTACTTC	CASSRQQDRQETQYF
.	TRBJ1-5	TRBV19	.	TGTGCCAGTAGTAGGGACATTCGTCAGCCCCAGCATTTT	CASSRDIRQPQHF
.	TRBJ2-7	TRBV6-1	.	TGTGCCAGCAGGAAGACAGGTGTCGGTTCCTACGAGCAGTACTTC	CASRKTGVGSYEQYF
once	TRBJ1-4	TRBV6-1	TRBD1	TGTGCCAGCAACACAGGGGGCGCCGGGAATGAAAAACTGTTTTTT	CASNTGGAGNEKLFF
.	TRBJ2-7	TRBV7-6	.	TGTGCCAGCAGCTCCCGGGACAGGGCTAGTACTAAAGGCGGGAGGGCCTACGAGCAGTACTTC	CASSSRDRASTKGGRAYEQYF
.	TRBJ1-1	TRBV6-1	.	TGTGCCAGCAGTGAAGCGTACAACCCCACTGAAGCTTTCTTT	CASSEAYNPTEAFF
.	TRBJ1-1	TRBV7-6	.	TGTGCCAGCAGCTTAATTTCAGGCGATAACACTGAAGCTTTCTTT	CASSLISGDNTEAFF
.	TRBJ2-7	TRBV4-2	TRBD1	TGTGCCAGCAGCCAACTTCACCGGGACAGGGTTTACGAGCAGTACTTC	CASSQLHRDRVYEQYF
once	TRBJ2-6	TRBV18	.	TGTGCCAGCTCACCCAGCAGTTCCCCTAGCGTCCTGACTTTC	CASSPSSSPSVLTF
.	TRBJ2-7	TRBV29-1	.	TGCAGCGTTGAGTTAGGGGTGGGCGAGCAGTACTTC	CSVELGVGEQYF
once	TRBJ1-1	TRBV19	.	TGTGCCAGTGGGGGGATCGGGGGTGATTTAACTGAAGCTTTCTTT	CASGGIGGDLTEAFF
.	TRBJ2-5	TRBV6-1	.	TGTGCCAGCAGTGAATCTTTGGCTCAAGAGACCCAGTACTTC	CASSESLAQETQYF
.	TRBJ2-1	TRBV10-1	TRBD2	TGCGCCAGCAGTGAGGGCGGGAGTATGAATGAGCAGTTCTTC	CASSEGGSMNEQFF
.	TRBJ1-1	TRBV6-5	.	TGTGCCACCGTCCCCGGGGTGAACACTGAAGCTTTCTTT	CATVPGVNTEAFF
once	TRBJ2-1	TRBV30	TRBD1	TGTGCCTCAAAATTCGGACAGGGCCCCTACAATGAGCAGTTCTTC	CASKFGQGPYNEQFF
.	TRBJ1-1	TRBV6-6	.	TGTGCCAGCAGGCGGACAGCCACTGAAGCTTTCTTT	CASRRTATEAFF
few	TRBJ2-1	TRBV19	TRBD2	TGTGCCAGTAGTATAGTTCTAGCGGACGAGCAGTTCTTC	CASSIVLADEQFF
few	TRBJ2-1	TRBV6-1	TRBD2	TGTGCCAGCCGGATGACTAGCGGGAGGGGTGAGCAGTTCTTC	CASRMTSGRGEQFF
.	TRBJ1-1	TRBV30	.	TGTGCCTGGAGTGCCTTGTGGGAGAGCGGCACTGAAGCTTTCTTT	CAWSALWESGTEAFF
.	TRBJ1-1	TRBV7-8	.	TGTGCCAGCAGCTTAACGTTTCAGGGCACTGAAGCTTTCTTT	CASSLTFQGTEAFF
.	TRBJ1-1	TRBV19	.	TGTGCCAGTAGTAGCGGGCGTGAAGCTTTCTTT	CASSSGREAFF
.	TRBJ2-1	TRBV7-3	TRBD2	TGTGCCAGCAGCCCCACCCCCGGACTAGCGGGGGAGCTGAACCAGTTCTTC	CASSPTPGLAGELNQFF
.	TRBJ2-2	TRBV6-1	TRBD1	TGTGCCAGCAGGACCACAGGGGGCACAACCGGGGAGCTGTTTTTT	CASRTTGGTTGELFF
.	TRBJ2-1	TRBV29-1	TRBD1	TGCAGCGTTGGGGACAGGGACAATGAGCAGTTCTTC	CSVGDRDNEQFF
.	TRBJ1-3	TRBV15	.	TGTGCCACCAGCAGAGATAAGGGGTACGGAAACACCATATATTTT	CATSRDKGYGNTIYF
.	TRBJ2-1	TRBV5-1	TRBD2	TGCGCCAGCAGCGAGACTAGCGGGGGGAGCTCCTACAATGAGCAGTTCTTC	CASSETSGGSSYNEQFF
.	TRBJ1-4	TRBV19	.	TGTGCCAGTAGTCCAGGGCGTCGGGAAAAACTGTTTTTT	CASSPGRREKLFF
.	TRBJ1-6	TRBV9	.	TGTGCCAGCAGCGTAAGCGGGCAACTAAGCTTGAATTCACCCCTCCACTTT	CASSVSGQLSLNSPLHF
.	TRBJ2-3	TRBV4-1	TRBD2	TGCGCCAGCAGCCAAGGGACTAGCGGGAGAATTGCAGATACGCAGTATTTT	CASSQGTSGRIADTQYF
.	TRBJ2-1	TRBV5-1	.	TGCGCCAGCAGCTTGGCTCCGGGGGAGTACAATGAGCAGTTCTTC	CASSLAPGEYNEQFF
.	TRBJ2-7	TRBV15	.	TGTGCCACCAGCAGAGCTGGTAGCCTCTCCTACGAGCAGTACTTC	CATSRAGSLSYEQYF
.	TRBJ1-5	TRBV19	.	TGTGCCAGTAGCCGGGAGGGCAATAGCAATCAGCCCCAGCATTTT	CASSREGNSNQPQHF
.	TRBJ1-6	TRBV5-1	TRBD1	TGCGCCAGCAGCTTCGGGACAGGGAATTCACCCCTCCACTTT	CASSFGTGNSPLHF
.	TRBJ2-3	TRBV5-1	.	TGCGCCAGCAGCCTTCTGACTAGCACAGATACGCAGTATTTT	CASSLLTSTDTQYF
.	TRBJ2-2	TRBV4-1	.	TGCGCCAGCAGCCAAGTGGGCTCAGGGAACACCGGGGAGCTGTTTTTT	CASSQVGSGNTGELFF
.	TRBJ2-7	TRBV4-2	.	TGTGCCAGCAGCCAACAGAGGGTATCCTACGAGCAGTACTTC	CASSQQRVSYEQYF
.	TRBJ1-6	TRBV11-2	TRBD1	TGTGCCAGCAGCTCAGGACAGGGGCCATCCCTCCACTTT	CASSSGQGPSLHF
.	TRBJ1-1	TRBV5-1	TRBD1	TGCGCCAGCAGCTGGGGAACAGGGGGAACTGAAGCTTTCTTT	CASSWGTGGTEAFF
few	TRBJ1-1	TRBV10-3	TRBD1	TGTGCCATCAGGGAGGGGGACAGGGGCTCTGAAGCTTTCTTT	CAIREGDRGSEAFF
.	TRBJ2-1	TRBV12-5	.	TGTGCTAGTGCCTCAGGTCAAGCAGTGAATGAGCAGTTCTTC	CASASGQAVNEQFF
.	TRBJ2-5	TRBV2	.	TGTGCCAGCAGTGCTAATACGGGTACCCAAGAGACCCAGTACTTC	CASSANTGTQETQYF
.	TRBJ2-7	TRBV19	TRBD1	TGTGCCAGTAGTATACCGGGACAGGCCGGGGGCGAGCAGTACTTC	CASSIPGQAGGEQYF
.	TRBJ1-2	TRBV15	TRBD1	TGTGCCACCAGCAGAGATTTGTCGGGACAGGGCACTGGCTACACCTTC	CATSRDLSGQGTGYTF
once	TRBJ2-3	TRBV10-1	TRBD2	TGCGCCAGCAGTGAGCGGCAGGGAGGGACAGATACGCAGTATTTT	CASSERQGGTDTQYF
.	TRBJ2-5	TRBV5-6	TRBD1	TGTGCCAGCAGTTGGGACAGAGAGACCCAGTACTTC	CASSWDRETQYF